Listed here are 15 T cell receptor beta chains from one sample, sequenced in a study of blood T cells in healthy people across ages. Sample-barcoded 5' priming and a J-beta primer mix drove a second PCR of about 6 to 12 cycles. From the 5' RACE reads, TCRdb called clonotypes with MiXCR, one entry per CDR3 protein. The sample has over a million distinct CDR3 sequences; less than 45% are singletons. Sample: blood. These receptors came from a woman under 30 in good health.

This clonotype showed up just a few times. The V and J genes are TRBV9 and TRBJ1-2; possibly TRBD1 for D (6 bases). The CDR3 extends over 15 amino acids. V was cut by 3 bases and J by 3 bases, with 15 bases left in between. CDR1 SGDLS and CDR2 YYNGEE come from the germline V gene. The CDR3 here is CASSARAGAYYGYTF. CDR3 sequence (DNA): TGTGCCAGCAGCGCCCGGGCGGGGGCATACTATGGCTACACCTTC. Complete variable domain (other parts from reference TRBV9 and TRBJ1-2): DSGVTQTPKHLITATGQRVTLRCSPRSGDLSVYWYQQSLDQGLQFLIQYYNGEERAKGNILERFSAQQFPDLHSELNLSSLELGDSALYFCASSARAGAYYGYTFGSGTRLTVV.

This clonotype has more than one count but fewer than ten. The genes are TRBV20-1 and TRBJ2-2; TRBD2 matches at 8 bases. This CDR3 spans 13 amino acids. In germline, CDR1 is DFQATT, CDR2 SNEGSKA (reference sequence). V shed 7 bases and J 2 bases; nucleotides not matched to a gene: 3. The CDR3 reads CSVSGSNTGELFF. Written as DNA, the CDR3 is TGCAGTGTGAGCGGGAGTAACACCGGGGAGCTGTTTTTT.

V usage is TRBV27 and J usage is TRBJ2-1; maybe TRBD2 (6 bases). CDR1 and CDR2 (germline): MNHEY, SMNVEV (reference sequence). Trimming cost V 6 bases and J 0 bases, with 12 bases left between them. The CDR3 has 15 amino acids. The CDR3 region is CASSTSTNSYNEQFF. CDR3 in DNA: TGTGCCAGCAGCACTAGCACCAACTCCTACAATGAGCAGTTCTTC.

The chain uses TRBV9 and TRBJ2-1; D is possibly TRBD1 (5 bases). V was clipped by 2 bases and J by 0 bases, with 12 bases between them. Germline values: CDR1 SGDLS, CDR2 YYNGEE. This CDR3 region has 16 residues. The CDR3 loop reads CASSVQGLLSYNEQFF. The CDR3 DNA sequence: TGTGCCAGCAGCGTCCAGGGCCTCCTCTCCTACAATGAGCAGTTCTTC.

This clonotype has a handful of counts. The chain employs TRBV7-2 and TRBJ2-3; a possible D gene is TRBD2 (5 bases). The CDR3 loop spans 19 amino acids. V dropped 8 bases and J dropped 4 bases, with 31 bases sitting between them. CDR1 is SGHTA, CDR2 FQGNSA, per germline. The chain's CDR3 is CASAPASGVVPPRADTQYF. CDR3 in DNA: TGTGCCAGCGCCCCAGCCAGCGGAGTTGTGCCCCCAAGAGCAGATACGCAGTATTTT.

V usage is TRBV20-1 and J usage is TRBJ2-7; D not certain. Trimming removed 3 bases at V and 2 bases at J, with 23 bases between. Germline CDR1 reads DFQATT; CDR2 reads SNEGSKA (reference sequence). The CDR3 contains 17 residues. The CDR3 protein is CSAREPSLPMRPYEQYF. The DNA for the CDR3 is TGCAGTGCTAGGGAGCCTTCACTTCCAATGAGACCCTACGAGCAGTACTTC.

This clonotype was counted a few times. The DNA for the CDR3 is TGCAGTGCTAGAGATGGGAGGAGAAACTATGGCTACACCTTC. Residues: CSARDGRRNYGYTF. The V and J genes are TRBV20-1 and TRBJ1-2; the D is unclear. The V gene lost 0 bases and the J gene lost 2 bases, with 10 bases spanning the gap. The CDR3 is 14 amino acids. The V gene's germline CDR1 is DFQATT and CDR2 SNEGSKA (reference sequence).

Of note for this clonotype: Its ends do not fully match the called genes, so a read error is possible. The chain has TRBV12-3 or TRBV12-4 and TRBJ2-3; 8 nucleotides match TRBD2. This CDR3 contains 14 residues. CDR3 protein: CANSLLSGGDTQYF. CDR3 in DNA: TGTGCCAACAGTTTATTATCGGGGGGGGATACGCAGTATTTT.

The chain couples TRBV15 to TRBJ1-5, with D tentatively TRBD1 (6 bases). Germline CDR1 reads LNHNV; CDR2 reads YYDKDF (reference sequence). Trimming left V 2 bases short and J 4 bases short, with 15 bases between. This CDR3 is 16 amino acids long. CDR3 sequence (DNA): TGTGCCACCAGCAGAAACGTAGAACAGGGAAATCAGCCCCAGCATTTT. Amino acids: CATSRNVEQGNQPQHF. The full variable domain, its missing parts supplied by reference TRBV15 and TRBJ1-5, is DAMVIQNPRYQVTQFGKPVTLSCSQTLNHNVMYWYQQKSSQAPKLLFHYYDKDFNNEADTPDNFQSRRPNTSFCFLDIRSPGLGDTAMYLCATSRNVEQGNQPQHFGDGTRLSIL.

J is TRBJ2-2 and V is TRBV12-3 or TRBV12-4; TRBD1 is a possible D gene (5 bases). This CDR3 region has 14 residues. The V gene lost 6 bases and the J gene lost 1 base, with 9 bases spanning the gap. The CDR3, as DNA: TGTGCCAGCAGGGGTGGACAGAACACCGGGGAGCTGTTTTTT. Translating it yields CASRGGQNTGELFF.

CDR3 in amino acids: CASSYSTVGAEAFF. The CDR3, as DNA: TGTGCCAGCAGTTACTCGACCGTAGGCGCTGAAGCTTTCTTT. This sequence joins TRBV6-5 and TRBJ1-1; D unresolved. The CDR3 runs 14 residues. V lost 0 bases and J lost 6, with 11 bases in between. The V gene's germline CDR1 is MNHEY and CDR2 SVGAGI.

In its sample, this clonotype was seen a few times. V gene TRBV5-1 combines with J gene TRBJ2-6; D is unresolved. With 0 bases removed from V and 4 bases from J, the gap between germline ends came to 11 bases. Per the germline V gene, CDR1 is SGHRS and CDR2 is YFSETQ. The CDR3 totals 16 residues. The CDR3 nucleotides read TGCGCCAGCAGCTTGGGTCCCAGCAAAGGGGCCAACGTCCTGACTTTC. It encodes CASSLGPSKGANVLTF. The full variable domain, completed using reference TRBV5-1 and TRBJ2-6, is KAGVTQTPRYLIKTRGQQVTLSCSPISGHRSVSWYQQTPGQGLQFLFEYFSETQRNKGNFPGRFSGRQFSNSRSEMNVSTLELGDSALYLCASSLGPSKGANVLTFGAGSRLTVL.

There are a few counts of this clonotype. The chain combines TRBV6-2 or TRBV6-3 with TRBJ2-4, with D perhaps given as TRBD1 or TRBD2 (5 bases each). The J call may be faulty, since TRBJ2-7 better matches the DNA end. Germline V CDR1 and CDR2: MNHEY, SVGEGT. The CDR3 contains 14 residues. CDR3 protein: CASSYTGPINEQYF. The CDR3, as DNA: TGTGCCAGCAGTTACACGGGACCCATCAACGAGCAGTACTTC.

In its sample, this clonotype was seen once. As DNA, the CDR3 is TGCGCCAGCAGCTTCGCCGGCCGAATGGGGAGCTCCTATAATTCACCCCTCCACTTT. It is translated as CASSFAGRMGSSYNSPLHF. The genes are TRBV5-1 and TRBJ1-6, with D unclear. The CDR3 is 19 amino acids. Germline V lookup: CDR1 SGHRS, CDR2 YFSETQ. The V gene lost 2 bases and the J gene lost 0 bases, with 18 bases spanning the gap.

This clonotype was found once. V gene TRBV6-1 combines with J gene TRBJ1-2, with D hard to call. From germline, CDR1 is MNHNS and CDR2 SASEGT. The CDR3 consists of 14 residues. The ends were cut back, 2 bases at V and 8 bases at J, with 15 bases in the middle. In nucleotides, the CDR3 is TGTGCCAGCAGTGAATTGGGCTTCGGGTCCGGCTACACCTTC. Its translation: CASSELGFGSGYTF.